Below, 8 T cell receptor beta chains from the same sample are listed, as sequenced in a study of T-cell memory formation after mild COVID-19. From the 5' RACE reads, TCRdb called clonotypes with MiXCR, one entry per CDR3 protein. The data show about 180,000 distinct CDR3 sequences, 16% seen once. Sequencing was done on a sample of PBMCs or a T cell subset sorted from them (not recorded which). These receptors all come from an adult woman who had mild COVID-19 (a few samples of this study predate the infection). Cell type and time point are not known.

J is TRBJ2-3 and V is TRBV11-1; TRBD1 matches at 8 bases. The CDR3 covers 16 residues. Unmatched junction bases numbered 9, after V lost 3 bases and J lost 4 bases. CDR1 is SGHAT and CDR2 is FQDESV in the germline V gene (reference sequence). For the CDR3, the DNA is TGTGCCAGCAGCTTTAAAAGACAGGGGCGAGCAGATACGCAGTATTTT. It encodes CASSFKRQGRADTQYF.

This clonotype was counted many times. J is TRBJ2-1 and V is TRBV7-7, with D tentatively TRBD1 (6 bases). V was shortened by 1 base and J by 7 bases, with 14 bases between the two germline ends. Per the germline V gene, CDR1 is SSHAT and CDR2 is FNYEAQ (reference sequence). The CDR3 length is 15 residues. In nucleotides, the CDR3 is TGTGCCAGCAGCTTAGTGTGGGCAGGGGCAAATGAGCAGTTCTTC. It specifies CASSLVWAGANEQFF.

This clonotype has more than one count but fewer than ten. V is TRBV4-3 and J is TRBJ2-7; D possibly corresponds to TRBD1 (7 bases). From germline, CDR1 is LGHNA and CDR2 YSLEER. Trimming cost V 1 base and J 9 bases, with 16 bases left between them. There are 14 residues in the CDR3. For the CDR3, the DNA is TGCGCCAGCAGCCAAGCGTTCAGGGGGGAACGGCAGTACTTC. It translates to CASSQAFRGERQYF.

On this clonotype: A junction boundary mismatches the germline segment, possibly from a read error. This chain links TRBV7-2 with TRBJ2-2, with D unresolved. Germline V gene sequence: CDR1 SGHTA, CDR2 FQGNSA. This CDR3 is built from 14 residues. The CDR3 sequence is CANSLVRSTGELFF. The CDR3, as DNA: TGTGCCAACAGCTTAGTACGGAGCACCGGGGAGCTGTTTTTT.

A few counts support this clonotype. The chain is built from TRBV14 and TRBJ2-2; TRBD2 matches 10 bases. The CDR3 has 15 amino acids. Germline assignment: CDR1 SGHDN and CDR2 FVKESK. Unmatched junction bases numbered 4, after V lost 5 bases and J lost 4 bases. The CDR3 reads CASSATSGSTGELFF. CDR3 sequence (DNA): TGTGCCAGCAGCGCGACTAGCGGGTCCACCGGGGAGCTGTTTTTT.

The chain links TRBV4-2 to TRBJ2-3; 9 nucleotides align to TRBD1. This CDR3 has 15 residues. V lost 4 bases and J lost 2; bases outside the gene matches: 4. Germline assignment: CDR1 LGHNA and CDR2 YNFKEQ. In DNA, the CDR3 is TGTGCCAGCAGCCCTCGACAGGGGGTCACAGATACGCAGTATTTT. This encodes CASSPRQGVTDTQYF.

In the case of this clonotype: Relative to the germline gene, one junction end is altered; a read error may explain this. This chain joins TRBV5-5 and TRBJ2-5; 8 bases fit TRBD2. The CDR3 contains 11 residues. The germline gives CDR1 SGHKS, CDR2 YYEKEE (reference sequence). The CDR3 here is CASCLEAGEYF. The CDR3 region has the DNA TGTGCCAGCTGCTTGGAAGCGGGGGAGTACTTC.

The J gene is TRBJ1-2, the V gene TRBV7-9; D not resolved. V dropped 6 bases and J dropped 4 bases, with 9 bases sitting between them. CDR3 length: 12 amino acids. Germline values: CDR1 SEHNR, CDR2 FQNEAQ (reference sequence). CDR3 coding DNA: TGTGCCAGCAGTCTAGGGTTCTATGGCTACACCTTC. This translates into CASSLGFYGYTF.